Listed below are T cell receptor beta chains from one sample, sequenced in a study of OX40 agonist ivuxolimab in advanced cancers. Produced via immunoSEQ multiplex PCR; TCRdb's table is partial and in-frame only. Of around 70,000 clones in the sample, around 83% are singletons; the top ten hold roughly 2.5%. Source: CD4+ or CD8+ T cells sorted from blood, taken in a trial of the OX40 agonist ivuxolimab. These receptors were taken from an adult with an advanced solid tumor such as melanoma, head and neck, liver or kidney cancer. The CDR3 runs from the conserved cysteine through the conserved F or W. A D gene is named only where the DNA matches it firmly. Clone size is given for some rows only: seen once, a few or many times, or a class if the clone is expanded.

J	D	size	V	DNA	CDR3
TRBJ2-3	NA	NA	TRBV7-3	TGTGCCAGCAGCCCCCTCCGTGGTACGCAGTATTTT	CASSPLRGTQYF
TRBJ2-5	NA	once	TRBV19	TGTGCCAGTAAGGGGTCCGTATATGAGACCCAGTACTTC	CASKGSVYETQYF
TRBJ2-2	NA	NA	TRBV10-1	TGCGCCAGCAGTGACAGTGGGACGAACACCGGGGAGCTGTTTTTT	CASSDSGTNTGELFF
TRBJ2-7	TRBD1	NA	TRBV11-2	TGTGCCAGCAGCTTACTACAATCGGGGGGACAGGGAGGGTACGAGCAGTACTTC	CASSLLQSGGQGGYEQYF
TRBJ2-7	NA	NA	TRBV27	TGTGCCAGCAGTCGGACCCCCCACGAGCAGTACTTC	CASSRTPHEQYF
TRBJ1-1	NA	NA	TRBV11-2	TGTGCCAGCAGCCTAAAACAGAACACTGAAGCTTTCTTT	CASSLKQNTEAFF
TRBJ2-3	TRBD2	NA	TRBV7-8	TGTGCCAGCAGCCCTCACGGTGGGACTAACACAGATACGCAGTATTTT	CASSPHGGTNTDTQYF
TRBJ2-3	TRBD2	NA	TRBV27	TGTGCCAGCAGTTTCTTCGGTAGCGGGAGGGCCCAAGATACGCAGTATTTT	CASSFFGSGRAQDTQYF
TRBJ2-2	NA	once	TRBV30	TGTGCCTGGAGTTTTGGGTCGGGGGAGCTGTTTTTT	CAWSFGSGELFF
TRBJ1-5	TRBD1	NA	TRBV7-3	TGTGCCAGCAGCTTTGACAGGGGAATGAGCAATCAGCCCCAGCATTTT	CASSFDRGMSNQPQHF
TRBJ2-7	NA	NA	TRBV6-1	TGTGCCAGCAGGTCTCCGGGGGGCATCTCCTACGAGCAGTACTTC	CASRSPGGISYEQYF
TRBJ2-7	TRBD1	once	TRBV5-4	TGTGCCAGCAGCACAAGACAGGGTTCCTTGGCCTACGAGCAGTACTTC	CASSTRQGSLAYEQYF
TRBJ2-1	NA	few	TRBV5-1	TGCGCCAGCAGCTTGGGCGGGTGGCGGGGTGAGCAGTTCTTC	CASSLGGWRGEQFF
TRBJ1-1	NA	NA	TRBV12-5	TGTGCTAGTGGTTTGGTACGACAGCTAGGGACTGAAGCTTTCTTT	CASGLVRQLGTEAFF
TRBJ2-7	NA	many	TRBV30	TGTGCCTGGAGCACGACTAGCTACGAGCAGTACTTC	CAWSTTSYEQYF
TRBJ1-1	NA	NA	TRBV7-2	TGTGCCAGCAGCCCCAGGAAGGTTTCGGGGACTGAAGCTTTCTTT	CASSPRKVSGTEAFF
TRBJ2-1	NA	NA	TRBV7-9	TGTGCCAGCAGCTTAGGAATGACTGGCGATGAGCAGTTCTTC	CASSLGMTGDEQFF
TRBJ2-7	TRBD1	NA	TRBV19	TGTGCCAGTAGCCAGACAGGGGGCCCCTACGAGCAGTACTTC	CASSQTGGPYEQYF
TRBJ1-4	NA	NA	TRBV12-2	TGTGCAAGTCGCCCCAGACAGGGGTACGTTGAAAAACTGTTTTTT	CASRPRQGYVEKLFF
TRBJ2-5	NA	NA	TRBV19	TGTGCCAGTAGTATCGCGGGAACGATGGAGACCCAGTACTTC	CASSIAGTMETQYF
TRBJ2-3	TRBD2	few	TRBV13	TGTGCCAGCAGCACAGAGGGACTAGGCGGAGGTAGCACAGATACGCAGTATTTT	CASSTEGLGGGSTDTQYF
TRBJ2-5	NA	NA	TRBV11-3	TGTGCCAGCAGCTTCTCTAACGGCCAAGAGACCCAGTACTTC	CASSFSNGQETQYF
TRBJ2-2	NA	NA	TRBV19	TGTGCCAGTAGTTTGGAGAACACCGGGGAGCTGTTTTTT	CASSLENTGELFF
TRBJ1-3	NA	NA	TRBV7-2	TGTGCCAGCAGCTTAAACGGGGGCTCTGGAAACACCATATATTTT	CASSLNGGSGNTIYF
TRBJ1-2	TRBD1	few	TRBV18	TGTGCCAGCTCACTGGGGACAGGGGGCGCAGAGGGCTACACCTTC	CASSLGTGGAEGYTF
TRBJ2-7	NA	NA	TRBV28	TGTGCCAGCAGTCCCCCGCTGGGTGAAGATCACTACGAGCAGTACTTC	CASSPPLGEDHYEQYF
TRBJ2-4	TRBD2	once	TRBV10-2	TGCGCCAGCAGGCCGGGAGGGCGGGAGAGGGAGCCCAGGGCCAAAAACATTCAGTACTTC	CASRPGGREREPRAKNIQYF
TRBJ2-3	NA	NA	TRBV5-4	TGTGCCAGCAGACATGCGACAGATACGCAGTATTTT	CASRHATDTQYF
TRBJ2-1	TRBD2	NA	TRBV7-4	TGTGCCAGCAGCCACGGGACTAGCGGGGGTAGATACAATGAGCAGTTCTTC	CASSHGTSGGRYNEQFF
TRBJ2-2	NA	few	TRBV5-6	TGTGCCAGCAGCTCGCCGGCCGGGAGCTACACCGGGGAGCTGTTTTTT	CASSSPAGSYTGELFF
TRBJ1-3	TRBD1	NA	TRBV14	TGTGCCAGCAGCCAAGTCGGGACAGGGCCTTCTGGAAACACCATATATTTT	CASSQVGTGPSGNTIYF
TRBJ2-5	NA	NA	TRBV7-6	TGTGCCAGCAGCTGGGACGTGACCCTACAAGAGACCCAGTACTTC	CASSWDVTLQETQYF
TRBJ2-2	NA	NA	TRBV7-3	TGTGCCAGCAGCTTAATGGCGGTCCCGAACACCGGGGAGCTGTTTTTT	CASSLMAVPNTGELFF
TRBJ2-1	TRBD2	NA	TRBV6-5	TGTGCCAGCAGTTCCCCGGGACTAGCGGGAGTCGGGCAGTTCTTC	CASSSPGLAGVGQFF
TRBJ2-3	NA	NA	TRBV6-1	TGTGCCACACACCCGTTAGGGTTTTCCACAGATACGCAGTATTTT	CATHPLGFSTDTQYF
TRBJ2-7	TRBD2	NA	TRBV19	TGTGCCAGTAGTATTAGGGGCCAACTAGCGGGTGCCCTCTCCTACGAGCAGTACTTC	CASSIRGQLAGALSYEQYF
TRBJ2-3	NA	NA	TRBV7-3	TGTGCCAGCAGCTTAACAGGGTCGAGCACAGATACGCAGTATTTT	CASSLTGSSTDTQYF
TRBJ2-7	NA	once	TRBV28	TGTGCCAGCAGTTTATTGAGGGGCAGGTACGAGCAGTACTTC	CASSLLRGRYEQYF
TRBJ1-1	NA	NA	TRBV7-2	TGTGCCAGCAGCTTCCAATCTCGGGGGGACACTGAAGCTTTCTTT	CASSFQSRGDTEAFF
TRBJ2-1	TRBD2	NA	TRBV5-1	TGCGCCAGCAGCTTGGCCTCGGGACTACCTTATGATGAGCAGTTCTTC	CASSLASGLPYDEQFF
TRBJ1-1	TRBD1	once	TRBV5-1	TGCGCCAGCAGCGACAGGGGAGCGAACACTGAAGCTTTCTTT	CASSDRGANTEAFF
TRBJ2-5	TRBD2	NA	TRBV11-3	TGTGCCAGCAGCTTATTCAGTTCAGGGAGGGTTCAAGAGACCCAGTACTTC	CASSLFSSGRVQETQYF
TRBJ2-2	NA	NA	TRBV5-8	TGTGCCAGCAGCTTTTACACCGGGGAGCTGTTTTTT	CASSFYTGELFF
TRBJ2-3	NA	NA	TRBV15	TGTGCCACCAGCAGAGATCGCAGTACGCAGTATTTT	CATSRDRSTQYF
TRBJ2-1	TRBD2	NA	TRBV7-2	TGTGCCAGCAGCTTAGAAGCGGGGAATGAGCAGTTCTTC	CASSLEAGNEQFF
TRBJ2-4	TRBD2	NA	TRBV2	TGTGCCACCACCAGGACTAGCGGGGGGAGGTCAAACATTCAGTACTTC	CATTRTSGGRSNIQYF
TRBJ2-1	TRBD2	many	TRBV19	TGTGCCAGTCAAGGGGCTAGCGGGGAGATGGGCAATGAGCAGTTCTTC	CASQGASGEMGNEQFF
TRBJ2-6	NA	NA	TRBV27	TGTGCCAGCAGTTCTACGCAGGGACGGATCTCTGGGGCCAACGTCCTGACTTTC	CASSSTQGRISGANVLTF
TRBJ2-3	TRBD1	NA	TRBV6-5	TGTGCCAGCAGCAACAGGGGGCTTGAGACAGATACGCAGTATTTT	CASSNRGLETDTQYF
TRBJ2-5	NA	NA	TRBV7-6	TGTGCCAGCAGAAGCAGGGGTTTACAAGAGACCCAGTACTTC	CASRSRGLQETQYF
TRBJ1-5	TRBD1	NA	TRBV10-3	TGTGCCATCAGTGAAGGACAGGATAATCAGCCCCAGCATTTT	CAISEGQDNQPQHF
TRBJ2-1	NA	NA	TRBV19	TGTGCCAGTAGTACTACTAGGAGTGAGCAGTTCTTC	CASSTTRSEQFF
TRBJ1-6	NA	NA	TRBV6-4	TGTGCCAGCAGTGTCGGAAGCTCCTATAATTCACCCCTCCACTTT	CASSVGSSYNSPLHF
TRBJ2-7	NA	NA	TRBV10-3	TGTGCCATCAGTGAGTCAGCGGACCTCTCCTACGAGCAGTACTTC	CAISESADLSYEQYF
TRBJ2-7	NA	NA	TRBV7-2	TGTGCCAGCTCACCCACCCGGGGGGCCCAAAGCTACGAGCAGTACTTC	CASSPTRGAQSYEQYF
TRBJ1-4	NA	NA	TRBV27	TGTGCCAGCAGTCCCTACACTTCAACTAATGAAAAACTGTTTTTT	CASSPYTSTNEKLFF
TRBJ1-2	TRBD1	NA	TRBV7-9	TGTGCCAGCAGCTTACTTGGGACAGGGGTGAGGGGCTACACCTTC	CASSLLGTGVRGYTF
TRBJ2-2	TRBD1	NA	TRBV6-1	TGTGCCAGCAGTCCGGGGACAGCTATCACCGGGGAGCTGTTTTTT	CASSPGTAITGELFF
TRBJ2-7	TRBD2	NA	TRBV4-2	TGTGCCAGCAGCCAAGAGACTAGCGGGAGCCGGCACGAGCAGTACTTC	CASSQETSGSRHEQYF